The entry below gives a single T cell receptor beta chain sequence along with its context. Its specificity is not known. At the DNA level, this CDR3 is encoded by other sequences in the same sample as well. The CDR3 is 14 amino acids. Germline V gene data show CDR1 as KGHSH and CDR2 as LQKENI. The ends were cut back, 3 bases at V and 5 bases at J, with 11 bases in the middle. Method: immunoSEQ multiplex PCR; TCRdb's copy keeps in-frame clones and lacks some. The sample has around 57,000 clones; approximately 81% are singletons. This record comes from a study of a mutant IDH1 vaccine in newly diagnosed glioma. Study-wide background: Vaccination began 4-6 weeks post radiotherapy alone, or with temozolomide cycles.

Time point in this sample: week 35, safety follow-up. Each vaccine dose was 300 ug of mutant IDH1 20-mer peptide, with topical imiquimod. This chain joins TRBV18 and TRBJ2-4; D is undetermined. Sequencing used PBMCs, obtained from a glioma patient whose treatment included an IDH1 peptide vaccine. This receptor was obtained from a man aged 25-45 years with glioma. The CDR3 coding sequence is TGTGCCAGCTCACCTGCGTTTGTGGAAAACATTCAGTACTTC. This sequence encodes CASSPAFVENIQYF.